This T cell receptor (beta chain) was sequenced in a study of control samples from healthy donors and cancer patients. Libraries were prepared by immunoSEQ multiplex PCR; TCRdb keeps only in-frame clonotypes and omits some of them. The data contain 180,000 or so clones, roughly 91% of them singletons. Per germline, CDR1 LGHDT and CDR2 YNNKEL (reference sequence). Trimming at V came to 1 base and at J to 0 bases, leaving 5 bases not matched to a gene. CDR3 length: 16 residues. This clone was picked up one time. The chain has TRBV3-1 (or the pseudogene TRBV3-2) and TRBJ1-1, with 7 positions matching TRBD1. The source material was blood. This receptor was obtained from a woman in her twenties or thirties in good health. The CDR3 region is CASSQVQGGMNTEAFF. The DNA for the CDR3 is TGTGCCAGCAGCCAAGTCCAGGGGGGCATGAACACTGAAGCTTTCTTT.